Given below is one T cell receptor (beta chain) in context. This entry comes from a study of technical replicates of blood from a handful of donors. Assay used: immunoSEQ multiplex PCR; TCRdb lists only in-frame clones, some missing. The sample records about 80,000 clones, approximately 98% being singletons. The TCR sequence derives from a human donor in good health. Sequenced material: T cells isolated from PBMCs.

Here the CDR3 reads CAWRGQTNQPQHF. In DNA form, the CDR3 reads TGTGCCTGGAGGGGACAGACCAATCAGCCCCAGCATTTT. This chain joins TRBV30 and TRBJ1-5; TRBD1 matches at 7 bases. Germline CDR1 and CDR2: GTSNPN and SVGIG (reference sequence). The CDR3 contains 13 residues. With V trimmed by 3 bases and J by 3 bases, 2 bases remained unmatched.